This note documents a single T cell receptor beta chain sequence. Antigen specificity is unknown. The CDR3 extends over 16 amino acids. V lost 5 bases, J lost 5 bases, and 10 bases stayed unmatched. Germline lookup yields CDR1 SGHRS and CDR2 YFSETQ. The sample originates from a study of PD-1 blockade in classical Hodgkin lymphoma. Study results and limitations: A reduction in baseline TCR diversity was reportedly seen in newly diagnosed patients relative to healthy donors. Among the patients, those starting nivolumab under 1 year after ASCT were excluded. Compared with baseline, CD4+ but not CD8+ TCR diversity had risen significantly by C4D1.

Some clones are missing from TCRdb's copy, which holds only in-frame ones; the method was immunoSEQ multiplex PCR. Of some 86,000 clones detected, over 75% appear once; the ten largest clones hold about 2.9%. Time point denoted: cycle 4 day 1 (C4D1), after less than 7 weeks of nivolumab. Following autologous stem cell transplantation, relapse occurred in every patient, and exposure to brentuximab vedotin varied. The clonotype comes from a human donor with classical Hodgkin lymphoma. The sequencing here drew on peripheral blood mononuclear cells (PBMCs), taken before the fourth cycle of nivolumab. The chain couples TRBV5-1 to TRBJ1-6, with 7 bases matching TRBD1. Here the CDR3 reads CASSLTPGQNNSPLHF. In nucleotides, the CDR3 is TGCGCCAGCAGTCTTACTCCGGGACAGAATAATTCACCCCTCCACTTT.